These 24 T cell receptor beta chains share one sample of origin, sequenced in a study of T cell repertoires in cytomegalovirus infection. MiXCR, applied by TCRdb to the reads, yields one record per CDR3 protein. The profile shows 200,000 or so distinct CDR3 sequences, approximately 28% of them singletons. The sample consisted of PBMCs. These receptors were collected from a human donor in good health (CMV status not recorded). Some clones in this sample may be carry-over from other donors' samples.

This clonotype occurred many times. The J gene is TRBJ2-3, the V gene TRBV11-2, with D uncertain. CDR3 size: 15 residues. V was pared by 1 base and J by 6 bases, with 14 bases between. CDR1 and CDR2 (germline): SGHAT, FQNNGV. For the CDR3, the DNA is TGTGCCAGCAGCTTAGGGCAGGTCCCCGAGGATACGCAGTATTTT. Its protein product is CASSLGQVPEDTQYF.

At least ten counts were recorded for this clonotype. The chain joins TRBV7-8 to TRBJ2-2; TRBD1 might be the D (6 bases). CDR1 and CDR2 (germline): SGHVS, FQNEAQ. Trimming removed 5 bases at V and 0 bases at J, with 13 bases between. The CDR3 spans 16 residues. The DNA of the CDR3 is TGTGCCAGCAGCCCTTACAGGGTTACGAACACCGGGGAGCTGTTTTTT. As protein: CASSPYRVTNTGELFF.

There are a few counts of this clonotype. J is TRBJ2-5 and V is TRBV29-1, with 7 bases lining up with TRBD1. Per the germline V gene, CDR1 is SQVTM and CDR2 is ANQGSEA. CDR3 length: 15 amino acids. V lost 5 bases and J lost 5; bases outside the gene matches: 14. CDR3 nucleotide sequence: TGCAGCGTTCGGAAGAGACAGGGTCCAGGGGAGACCCAGTACTTC. This encodes CSVRKRQGPGETQYF.

The V and J genes are TRBV9 and TRBJ1-2, with D hard to call. This CDR3 is built from 15 residues. The germline V and J ends were trimmed by 3 bases and 5 bases, with 17 bases remaining between them. Germline loops: CDR1 SGDLS, CDR2 YYNGEE. The CDR3 coding sequence is TGTGCCAGCAGCGGGGATTCCGAGGCCCGATATGGCTACACCTTC. Translating gives CASSGDSEARYGYTF.

This chain connects TRBV12-3 or TRBV12-4 to TRBJ1-2; unclear D gene. V was clipped by 4 bases and J by 2 bases, with 17 bases between them. The CDR3 is made up of 16 amino acids. CDR3 coding DNA: TGTGCCAGCAGTTCGCAGCACGGTCTGAAGAACTATGGCTACACCTTC. It encodes CASSSQHGLKNYGYTF.

This clonotype was seen only a few times. This CDR3 reads CASRNGQGGYIQYF. The CDR3 DNA follows: TGTGCCAGCAGAAACGGACAGGGAGGATACATTCAGTACTTC. The V and J genes are TRBV28 and TRBJ2-4; 8 positions agree with TRBD1. Germline V gives CDR1 MDHEN, CDR2 SYDVKM. V shed 6 bases, J shed 8 bases, and the junction held 9 bases outside the gene matches. The CDR3 sequence is 14 residues long.

The chain uses TRBV12-3 or TRBV12-4 and TRBJ1-2; D is perhaps TRBD1 (5 bases). The CDR3 is 13 residues long. V lost 8 bases and J lost 4, with 14 bases in between. CDR3: CASGSGNLYGYTF. In DNA form, the CDR3 reads TGTGCCAGCGGTTCAGGGAACCTCTATGGCTACACCTTC.

This clonotype was counted at least ten times. The chain uses TRBV7-2 and TRBJ1-4; D is unclear. Trimming stripped 4 bases from V and 0 bases from J, with 3 bases between. The CDR3 is 13 amino acids. In germline, CDR1 is SGHTA, CDR2 FQGNSA. The CDR3 DNA sequence: TGTGCCAGCAGCTCAACAACTAATGAAAAACTGTTTTTT. It yields the protein CASSSTTNEKLFF. Together with reference TRBV7-2 and TRBJ1-4, the CDR3 gives the full variable domain: GAGVSQSPSNKVTEKGKDVELRCDPISGHTALYWYRQSLGQGLEFLIYFQGNSAPDKSGLPSDRFSAERTGGSVSTLTIQRTQQEDSAVYLCASSSTTNEKLFFGSGTQLSVL.

The chain carries TRBV2 and TRBJ2-7, with D perhaps matching TRBD1 (5 bases). This CDR3 has 14 amino acids. Deletions cut 2 bases from V and 1 base from J, with 9 bases between. The germline gives CDR1 SNHLY, CDR2 FYNNEI. The CDR3 is CASSEYKGSYEQYF. The CDR3 bases are TGTGCCAGCAGTGAATATAAGGGGTCCTACGAGCAGTACTTC.

This clonotype was recorded only once. This chain links TRBV7-3 with TRBJ2-5, with 7 bases fitting TRBD1. The V and J ends lost 3 bases and 5 bases, in that order; junction bases with no gene match: 6. The CDR3 has 14 residues. Germline CDR1 SGHTA, CDR2 FQGTGA. CDR3 loop: CASSFGTEGETQYF. Written as DNA, the CDR3 is TGTGCCAGCAGCTTCGGGACAGAAGGCGAGACCCAGTACTTC.

This clonotype has ten or more counts. J is TRBJ2-2 and V is TRBV7-2; no firm D call. Trimming left V 2 bases short and J 6 bases short, with 7 bases between. This CDR3 is 13 amino acids long. Germline lookup yields CDR1 SGHTA and CDR2 FQGNSA. CDR3: CASSLIEAGELFF. CDR3 DNA: TGTGCCAGCAGCTTAATCGAAGCCGGGGAGCTGTTTTTT. The full variable domain, its missing parts supplied by reference TRBV7-2 and TRBJ2-2, is GAGVSQSPSNKVTEKGKDVELRCDPISGHTALYWYRQSLGQGLEFLIYFQGNSAPDKSGLPSDRFSAERTGGSVSTLTIQRTQQEDSAVYLCASSLIEAGELFFGEGSRLTVL.

This clonotype was seen many times. This rearrangement joins TRBV14 to TRBJ2-3; 11 bases line up with TRBD2. The CDR3 runs 16 residues. V was pared by 4 bases and J by 2 bases, with 5 bases of the junction left unmatched. CDR1 is SGHDN, CDR2 FVKESK, per germline. CDR3 residues: CASSRGLAVITDTQYF. The CDR3 DNA sequence: TGTGCCAGCAGCCGGGGACTAGCGGTAATCACAGATACGCAGTATTTT.

CDR3 coding DNA: TGCGCCAGCAGCTTGGGGGGGGGCCGACGGAATGAGCAGTTCTTC. Protein product: CASSLGGGRRNEQFF. The chain links TRBV5-1 to TRBJ2-1; tentatively, D is TRBD2 (7 bases). In germline, CDR1 is SGHRS, CDR2 YFSETQ. CDR3 size: 15 residues. The V and J ends lost 0 bases and 7 bases respectively, with 14 bases between them.

This chain links TRBV12-3 or TRBV12-4 with TRBJ1-2; no clear D. The CDR3 length is 15 residues. The germline V and J ends were trimmed by 2 bases and 8 bases, with 18 bases remaining between them. CDR3 region: CASSLRGSQDRGYTF. The DNA of the CDR3 is TGTGCCAGCAGTTTAAGAGGGAGTCAGGATCGCGGCTACACCTTC.

This clonotype was detected only a few times. V gene TRBV7-9 combines with J gene TRBJ1-2; D not resolved. Trimming pared 4 bases from V and 7 bases from J, leaving 19 bases between. Germline V gives CDR1 SEHNR, CDR2 FQNEAQ (reference sequence). This CDR3 spans 15 amino acids. CDR3 nucleotides: TGTGCCAGCAGCTCTCCCGGTACTCCTGCGTCTGGCTACACCTTC. It specifies CASSSPGTPASGYTF.

The chain is built from TRBV7-2 and TRBJ2-2; 7 bases fit TRBD1. V lost 5 bases, J lost 0 bases, and 3 bases stayed unmatched. In germline, CDR1 is SGHTA, CDR2 FQGNSA. The CDR3 sequence is 15 residues long. The CDR3 sequence: CASSPDRANTGELFF. The DNA of the CDR3 is TGTGCCAGCAGCCCCGACAGGGCGAACACCGGGGAGCTGTTTTTT.

Only a few counts were recorded for this clonotype. The gene calls are TRBV19 and TRBJ2-2; D is unclear. Germline V lookup: CDR1 LNHDA, CDR2 SQIVND (reference sequence). CDR3 length equals 16 residues. The ends were cut back, 4 bases at V and 1 base at J, with 13 bases in the middle. CDR3 region: CASSNPTRVNTGELFF. CDR3 coding DNA: TGTGCCAGTAGTAACCCGACACGGGTGAACACCGGGGAGCTGTTTTTT.

This clonotype was seen only a few times. The chain's CDR3 is CAITQGSAYGYTF. The DNA for the CDR3 is TGTGCCATCACCCAGGGCTCCGCCTATGGCTACACCTTC. The chain has TRBV10-3 and TRBJ1-2; a weak D match, TRBD1 (5 bases). Germline V gene lookup returns CDR1 ENHRY and CDR2 SYGVKD. This CDR3 region has 13 residues. V was shortened by 7 bases and J by 4 bases, with 13 bases between the two germline ends.

This rearrangement joins TRBV30 to TRBJ2-7; D ambiguous. CDR3 length: 13 amino acids. V lost 1 base and J 7 bases, leaving 14 bases between the germline ends. CDR1 and CDR2 from the germline V gene are GTSNPN and SVGIG (reference sequence). Written as DNA, the CDR3 is TGTGCCTGGAGTGCGACTGGCTTGGGGGAGCAGTACTTC. Its translation: CAWSATGLGEQYF.

This clonotype was picked up many times. The chain joins TRBV12-3 or TRBV12-4 to TRBJ2-3; 10 bases fit TRBD1. V shed 5 bases and J 2 bases; nucleotides not matched to a gene: 22. CDR3 length equals 21 residues. The CDR3 nucleotides read TGTGCCAGCAGTCTGACTACCGGGACAGGGGAAGCGGGGTCCCTCACAGATACGCAGTATTTT. This gives the protein CASSLTTGTGEAGSLTDTQYF.

This chain connects TRBV15 to TRBJ2-1; D remains ambiguous. V gave up 1 base and J gave up 7 bases, with 11 bases separating them. This CDR3 has 14 amino acids. CDR1 is LNHNV and CDR2 is YYDKDF in the germline V gene (reference sequence). The CDR3 nucleotides read TGTGCCACCAGCAGAGGAGGCAGAGCGAATGAGCAGTTCTTC. It codes for CATSRGGRANEQFF.

The chain employs TRBV6-5 and TRBJ1-2, with 8 bases that match TRBD1. This CDR3 is built from 12 residues. V shed 8 bases, J shed 7 bases, and the junction held 6 bases outside the gene matches. The germline V gene has CDR1 MNHEY and CDR2 SVGAGI. CDR3 residues: CASVQGAGGYTF. CDR3 bases: TGTGCCAGCGTCCAGGGGGCTGGTGGCTACACCTTC.

The genes are TRBV7-2 and TRBJ1-2; maybe TRBD1 (6 bases). The V gene lost 3 bases and the J gene lost 4 bases, with 9 bases spanning the gap. The CDR3 consists of 13 residues. Germline lookup yields CDR1 SGHTA and CDR2 FQGNSA. Here the CDR3 reads CASSFGQTYGYTF. CDR3 bases: TGTGCCAGCAGCTTCGGACAGACCTATGGCTACACCTTC.

The chain links TRBV20-1 to TRBJ2-7; D not certain. V lost 1 base, J lost 0 bases, and 10 bases lay in between. CDR3 length: 14 residues. Germline V gene sequence: CDR1 DFQATT, CDR2 SNEGSKA (reference sequence). CDR3: CSARAGLSSYEQYF. The CDR3 bases are TGCAGTGCTAGAGCAGGCCTCTCCTCCTACGAGCAGTACTTC.